This T cell receptor (beta chain) was recorded in a study of blood T cell repertoires in COVID-19. Study background: Sites across the United States, Italy and Spain contributed samples from acute and convalescent COVID-19. The cDNA or gDNA used as material had been derived from T cells, B-cell-depleted T cells, or PBMCs.

Methods used by the authors: Nucleated cell number was recorded as an estimate derived from reference gene primer amplification. Using immunoSEQ multiplex PCR, the repertoire was profiled, and TCRdb retains in-frame clones only, with some absent. V and J calls plus clone size are reproduced from that table; the DNA served to infer D and trimming. Of approximately 15,000 clones in the sample, roughly 73% were seen once. CDR3 length: 13 amino acids. CDR1 and CDR2 (germline): SNHLY, FYNNEI. Trimming removed 10 bases from V and 6 bases from J; junction bases left unmatched: 6. The sequence came from a boy between 2 and 10 years old with active or convalescent COVID-19. Sequenced input: peripheral blood. V gene TRBV2 combines with J gene TRBJ1-6, with 7 bases aligning to TRBD1. CDR3: CATSGTVNSPLHF. DNA for the CDR3: TGTGCCACTTCCGGGACAGTTAATTCACCCCTCCACTTT. Full variable domain (rest looked up from reference TRBV2 and TRBJ1-6): EPEVTQTPSHQVTQMGQEVILRCVPISNHLYFYWYRQILGQKVEFLVSFYNNEISEKSEIFDDQFSVERPDGSNFTLKIRSTKLEDSAMYFCATSGTVNSPLHFGNGTRLTVT.